This entry lists 24 T cell receptor beta chains sequenced from one sample in a study of CXCR3-negative and CXCR3-positive naive CD8 T cells (dated by TCRdb to about 2019). Sequencing was carried out with a NextSeq 550. The Human TCR Profiling Kit (MiLaboratory) was used to make UMI-labeled 5' RACE TRB cDNA libraries. Reprocessed by TCRdb, the reads give a single entry per CDR3 protein sequence, without DNA. Per the sample table, the count is 100,000 to 150,000 distinct CDR3 sequences. The ten largest make up around 0.5% of the sample. Sequencing was performed on naive CXCR3- CD8+ T cells from blood. Sample cell subset or site, as interpreted from the label and publication: CD45RO-CCR7+CD27+CD95- naive CD8+ T cells lacking CXCR3 (TNR3-). The receptors come from a human donor in good health. Some clones in this sample may be carry-over from other donors' samples.

The J gene is TRBJ2-3, the V gene TRBV27; the D call from TCRdb, TRBD1, cannot be confirmed without DNA. This CDR3 has 16 amino acids. CDR1 is MNHEY and CDR2 is SMNVEV in the germline V gene (reference sequence). CDR3 sequence: CASSSVVRLGPDTQYF.

The chain couples TRBV27 to TRBJ2-1; without DNA, the TCRdb call of TRBD2 cannot be checked. CDR1 is MNHEY, CDR2 SMNVEV, per germline (reference sequence). This CDR3 region has 17 residues. The CDR3 reads CASSPTPGLASYNEQFF.

The J gene is TRBJ2-5, the V gene TRBV12-3 or TRBV12-4; TCRdb calls TRBD1, which cannot be checked without DNA. The length of the CDR3 is 16 residues. The CDR3 protein is CASTRGGAWPQETQYF.

The gene calls are TRBV29-1 and TRBJ2-7; TCRdb calls TRBD1, which cannot be checked without DNA. Germline V gene data show CDR1 as SQVTM and CDR2 as ANQGSEA. The CDR3 loop spans 14 amino acids. The CDR3 sequence is CSVVTGTVSYEQYF.

V gene TRBV7-8 combines with J gene TRBJ1-2. Per germline, CDR1 SGHVS and CDR2 FQNEAQ. This CDR3 comprises 15 residues. The CDR3 protein is CASSLEGTPNYGYTF.

V usage is TRBV12-3 or TRBV12-4 and J usage is TRBJ2-1. The CDR3 runs to 12 residues. The chain's CDR3 is CASSLGLVEQFF.

This chain connects TRBV11-2 to TRBJ1-1; absent DNA, TCRdb's TRBD1 call cannot be checked. Germline-derived CDR1 and CDR2 are SGHAT and FQNNGV. The CDR3 contains 16 residues. The CDR3 here is CASSLAPGVGNTEAFF.

The chain carries TRBV5-5 and TRBJ2-7. The CDR3 is 11 residues long. CDR1 SGHKS and CDR2 YYEKEE come from the germline V gene (reference sequence). The CDR3 sequence: CASGRTYEQYF.

The V gene is TRBV15, the J gene TRBJ2-1. CDR1 and CDR2 from the germline V gene are LNHNV and YYDKDF (reference sequence). The CDR3 covers 15 residues. The CDR3 is CATSRDRGVAAEQFF.

V gene TRBV11-2 combines with J gene TRBJ1-1. The germline gives CDR1 SGHAT, CDR2 FQNNGV. This CDR3 contains 17 residues. CDR3 in amino acids: CASSLDEYSLMNTEAFF.

The chain links TRBV7-8 to TRBJ2-5; the TRBD1 assignment by TCRdb is unverifiable without DNA. Germline assignment: CDR1 SGHVS and CDR2 FQNEAQ. The CDR3 loop spans 12 amino acids. The CDR3 spells CASGTLFRDQYF.

This chain connects TRBV11-2 to TRBJ2-7; absent DNA, TCRdb's TRBD1 call cannot be checked. CDR3 length: 14 amino acids. Germline loops: CDR1 SGHAT, CDR2 FQNNGV. The CDR3 loop is CASSLLGVAYEQYF.

The chain couples TRBV14 to TRBJ2-7. From germline, CDR1 is SGHDN and CDR2 FVKESK. The CDR3 is made up of 14 amino acids. The CDR3 spells CASSQRNLPSEQYF.

This chain links TRBV4-3 with TRBJ2-1; TCRdb reports TRBD1, a call that lacks DNA to check it against. The CDR3 covers 18 residues. CDR1 and CDR2 (germline): LGHNA, YSLEER. The chain's CDR3 is CASSQRAGGLLSYNEQFF.

The V and J genes are TRBV12-3 or TRBV12-4 and TRBJ2-4. This CDR3 region has 14 residues. Here the CDR3 reads CASSLDLAKNIQYF.

The chain recombines TRBV4-1 with TRBJ2-7; TCRdb's assignment of TRBD1 cannot be checked, as there is no DNA. Germline CDR1 and CDR2: MGHRA and YSYEKL. CDR3 length: 15 residues. The CDR3: CASSQANRGRSEQYF.

V is TRBV7-9 and J is TRBJ2-1; the D call from TCRdb, TRBD2, cannot be confirmed without DNA. Germline assignment: CDR1 SEHNR and CDR2 FQNEAQ (reference sequence). The CDR3 totals 19 residues. CDR3 amino acids: CASSAPTSGSFGSYNEQFF.

J is TRBJ2-7 and V is TRBV29-1; as DNA is missing, the TRBD1 call by TCRdb cannot be tested. Germline CDR1 is SQVTM and CDR2 is ANQGSEA. This CDR3 has 13 residues. This CDR3 is CSVEQGRDYEQYF.

This chain joins TRBV5-1 and TRBJ2-7; absent DNA, TCRdb's TRBD1 call cannot be checked. CDR1 SGHRS and CDR2 YFSETQ come from the germline V gene. CDR3 length equals 15 residues. CDR3 residues: CASSLASDRGLEQYF.

The chain combines TRBV12-3 or TRBV12-4 with TRBJ2-3. This CDR3 has 13 amino acids. The CDR3 protein is CASSLFQPDTQYF.

V and J are TRBV5-4 and TRBJ1-1; absent DNA, TCRdb's TRBD1 call cannot be checked. Germline assignment: CDR1 SGHNT and CDR2 YYREEE (reference sequence). The CDR3 has 15 amino acids. The CDR3 reads CASSLGTEGNTEAFF.

The rearrangement uses TRBV29-1 and TRBJ2-5; TCRdb gives TRBD2 as the D gene, but with no DNA this cannot be confirmed. Germline CDR1 SQVTM, CDR2 ANQGSEA. The CDR3 is made up of 12 amino acids. The CDR3 spells CSVEIVPETQYF.

This chain connects TRBV2 to TRBJ2-1; no DNA is available, so the TRBD2 call from TCRdb remains unchecked. The CDR3 runs 14 residues. Germline lookup yields CDR1 SNHLY and CDR2 FYNNEI. CDR3 amino acids: CASSRASGNNEQFF. The complete variable domain, with remaining parts taken from reference TRBV2 and TRBJ2-1, reads EPEVTQTPSHQVTQMGQEVILRCVPISNHLYFYWYRQILGQKVEFLVSFYNNEISEKSEIFDDQFSVERPDGSNFTLKIRSTKLEDSAMYFCASSRASGNNEQFFGPGTRLTVL.

The V call is TRBV6-2 or TRBV6-3, the J call TRBJ2-7; TCRdb's D call, TRBD2, is unchecked because there is no DNA. Germline lookup yields CDR1 MNHEY and CDR2 SVGEGT. The CDR3 sequence is 15 residues long. CDR3 region: CASTHRLAASYEQYF.